Listed here are 9 T cell receptor beta chains from one sample, sequenced in a study of cytomegalovirus exposure and HLA in healthy donors. 13 Jbeta primers and 60 Vbeta primers were used for the PCR. Repertoires were generated with immunoSEQ multiplex PCR, while TCRdb's copy carries only in-frame clones and drops some. The sample contains approximately 150,000 clones, approximately 84% of which appear only once. The sequenced sample consisted of PBMCs. The receptors originated from a man between 18 and 35 years old in good health and CMV-seronegative.

A single count supports this clone. The rearrangement joins TRBV27 to TRBJ2-7, with a weak D call TRBD2 (6 bases). CDR1 is MNHEY and CDR2 is SMNVEV in the germline V gene (reference sequence). The V end was cut by 5 bases, the J end by 3 bases, with 8 bases between. The CDR3 is made up of 12 amino acids. In DNA form, the CDR3 reads TGTGCCAGCAGTCGGGGGATCTACGAGCAGTACTTC. This sequence encodes CASSRGIYEQYF.

V gene TRBV30 combines with J gene TRBJ2-1; no reliable D call. CDR1 and CDR2 (germline): GTSNPN, SVGIG (reference sequence). V was cut by 0 bases and J by 0 bases, with 9 bases left in between. The CDR3 runs 15 residues. CDR3 protein: CAWSVGGSSYNEQFF. For the CDR3, the DNA is TGTGCCTGGAGTGTAGGCGGAAGCTCCTACAATGAGCAGTTCTTC.

The chain has TRBV28 and TRBJ2-7; D may be TRBD1 (6 bases). This CDR3 comprises 14 residues. With 1 base removed from V and 6 bases from J, the gap between germline ends came to 13 bases. CDR1 and CDR2 from the germline V gene are MDHEN and SYDVKM. This CDR3 is CASSLLAGAIEQYF. The CDR3, as DNA: TGTGCCAGCAGTTTATTGGCAGGGGCTATCGAGCAGTACTTC.

The CDR3 reads CSVQTLGAAGELFF. The CDR3 DNA sequence: TGCAGCGTCCAAACCCTGGGAGCGGCCGGGGAGCTGTTTTTT. The chain employs TRBV29-1 and TRBJ2-2; possible D gene TRBD2, 5 bases. This CDR3 is 14 amino acids long. The germline V gene has CDR1 SQVTM and CDR2 ANQGSEA. Trimming removed 6 bases from V and 6 bases from J, with 17 bases in between.

The chain is built from TRBV2 and TRBJ1-5; unclear D gene. V was cut by 6 bases and J by 2 bases, with 14 bases left in between. CDR1 is SNHLY and CDR2 is FYNNEI in the germline V gene. The CDR3 is made up of 15 amino acids. CDR3 sequence (DNA): TGTGCCAGCAGCCGCCCGGGTGGTGGCAATCAGCCCCAGCATTTT. It is translated as CASSRPGGGNQPQHF.

The rearrangement uses TRBV14 and TRBJ2-7; D is unresolved. The CDR3 is made up of 15 amino acids. Deletions cut 4 bases from V and 3 bases from J, with 16 bases between. Per the germline V gene, CDR1 is SGHDN and CDR2 is FVKESK. CDR3 protein: CASSPNTVSYYEQYF. The CDR3 region has the DNA TGTGCCAGCAGCCCAAATACAGTTTCCTACTACGAGCAGTACTTC.

This chain uses TRBV7-9 with TRBJ1-1; TRBD1 matches at 8 bases. The CDR3 has 13 amino acids. CDR1 SEHNR and CDR2 FQNEAQ come from the germline V gene (reference sequence). Trimming cost V 4 bases and J 11 bases; bases outside gene matches: 9. The CDR3 bases are TGTGCCAGCAGCTCTGACAGGGGCGGAGCGGCTTTCTTT. Its translation: CASSSDRGGAAFF.

J is TRBJ1-3 and V is TRBV11-2, with D unresolved. The length of the CDR3 is 15 residues. Germline V gene data show CDR1 as SGHAT and CDR2 as FQNNGV. V was shortened by 4 bases and J by 4 bases, with 14 bases between the two germline ends. CDR3 sequence: CASSSLVREGNTIYF. The CDR3 DNA sequence: TGTGCCAGCAGCTCCCTTGTGCGGGAAGGAAACACCATATATTTT.

The genes are TRBV28 and TRBJ1-5; the D is unclear. From germline, CDR1 is MDHEN and CDR2 SYDVKM. Trimming pared 3 bases from V and 9 bases from J, leaving 9 bases between. The CDR3 extends over 12 amino acids. The CDR3 nucleotides read TGTGCCAGCAGTTTCGAGTTTCGGCCCCAGCATTTT. Translated, it gives CASSFEFRPQHF.